This TCR beta chain was recovered during a study of metastatic and nonmetastatic thyroid tumors (dated by TCRdb to about 2020). Some background on the complete study: The researchers compared repertoires between peripheral blood samples and tumor or nodule tissue samples from patients with malignant or benign thyroid disease.

Library creation used PCR. TCRdb records Illumina HiSeq 4000 as the sequencer. High-throughput sequencing was used to profile the TCR beta-chain CDR3 region of every patient. As for the authors' bioinformatics: The researchers built a classifier to tell apart papillary thyroid cancer patients with distant metastasis, based on CDR3 differences among clinicopathological groups. The Shannon index was used to measure repertoire diversity, and the Morisita-Horn index was used to measure how similar tumor and blood repertoires were. TCRdb redid the processing of the public reads, applying fastp at Q25 and MiXCR, and retained in-frame beta chains. These V and J calls derive from TCRdb rather than the authors' analysis. The sample table lists 25,000 to 30,000 clones, less than 30% of them with a count of one. The ten largest clonotypes hold about 15% of the sample. No treatment had been received by any patient before thyroid surgery. Patient clinical samples collected from about 2011 to 2019 were retrospectively analysed using T-cell receptor beta sequencing.

A few counts support this clone. Its antigen specificity is not known. One base away there is no much larger clone; base qualities are not given. Paper-wide results and their limitations: In both blood and tumor samples, malignant tumors were reported to have significantly higher TCR beta diversity than benign nodules.

This clonotype was obtained from a female donor with papillary thyroid cancer or a benign thyroid nodule (not recorded which). Some clones in this sample may be carry-over from other donors' samples. Sequencing used blood.

The CDR3 region has the sequence CAISTGSYEQYF. The nucleotide sequence reads as follows: TGTGCCATCAGTACAGGGTCCTACGAGCAGTACTTC. The chain uses TRBV10-3 and TRBJ2-7, with TRBD1 tentatively as D gene (6 bases match). The germline V gene specifies ENHRY as CDR1 and SYGVKD as CDR2. Counted from cysteine to phenylalanine, this CDR3 has 12 amino acids. The retained sequence is limited to the CDR3, 36 bases, with the frame set at the first base. V loses 5 bases, J loses 1 base, and the germline ends lie 6 bases apart.